The 12 T cell receptor beta chains reported below all come from one sample, sequenced in a study of T cell responses to AZD1222 COVID-19 vaccine. The method was immunoSEQ multiplex PCR; TCRdb's version includes in-frame clones alone and lacks a portion of them. The sample holds about 140,000 clones, nearly 95% seen once. The material sequenced was peripheral blood, taken 28 days after the second AZD1222 dose. Source of these receptors: an adult who received the AZD1222 COVID-19 vaccine.

V gene TRBV9 combines with J gene TRBJ1-5, with a weak D call TRBD1 (5 bases). Trimming stripped 2 bases from V and 4 bases from J, with 13 bases between. Per the germline V gene, CDR1 is SGDLS and CDR2 is YYNGEE. This CDR3 region has 15 residues. The CDR3, as DNA: TGTGCCAGCAGCGTGGGACCAGGAGAGAATCAGCCCCAGCATTTT. It specifies CASSVGPGENQPQHF.

The chain couples TRBV14 to TRBJ1-2, with D hard to call. The CDR3 spans 11 residues. CDR1 is SGHDN, CDR2 FVKESK, per germline. Trimming removed 1 base from V and 4 bases from J, with 1 base in between. The CDR3 here is CASSQGYGYTF. For the CDR3, the DNA is TGTGCCAGCAGCCAAGGCTATGGCTACACCTTC. The complete variable domain, with remaining parts taken from reference TRBV14 and TRBJ1-2, reads EAGVTQFPSHSVIEKGQTVTLRCDPISGHDNLYWYRRVMGKEIKFLLHFVKESKQDESGMPNNRFLAERTGGTYSTLKVQPAELEDSGVYFCASSQGYGYTFGSGTRLTVV.

The genes are TRBV12-3 or TRBV12-4 and TRBJ2-7; D gene unclear. This CDR3 has 11 residues. V was clipped by 4 bases and J by 5 bases, with 6 bases between them. The CDR3, as DNA: TGTGCCAGCAGTTCGGCGGACGAGCAGTACTTC. Translating gives CASSSADEQYF.

The J gene is TRBJ2-5, the V gene TRBV3-1 (or the pseudogene TRBV3-2); the D gene could be TRBD1 or TRBD2 (7 bases each). Trimming left V 7 bases short and J 4 bases short, with 13 bases between. The V gene's germline CDR1 is LGHDT and CDR2 YNNKEL (reference sequence). This CDR3 is built from 13 residues. The CDR3: CASTQGGRETQYF. The CDR3 region has the DNA TGTGCCAGCACCCAGGGGGGGCGAGAGACCCAGTACTTC.

In its sample, this clone was seen a few times. This chain uses TRBV27 with TRBJ1-3, with a weak D call TRBD1 (5 bases). The V and J ends lost 2 bases and 0 bases respectively, with 8 bases between them. The V gene's germline CDR1 is MNHEY and CDR2 SMNVEV (reference sequence). The CDR3 consists of 15 residues. DNA for the CDR3: TGTGCCAGCAGTTTAGGGGCCAGCTCTGGAAACACCATATATTTT. It encodes CASSLGASSGNTIYF.

The V call is TRBV29-1, the J call TRBJ2-7; 9 bases are a match to TRBD2. The CDR3 covers 13 residues. V gave up 7 bases and J gave up 2 bases; unmatched junction bases: 6. CDR1 is SQVTM and CDR2 is ANQGSEA in the germline V gene. CDR3 protein: CSAWTSATYEQYF. The CDR3 nucleotides are TGCAGCGCCTGGACTAGCGCCACCTACGAGCAGTACTTC.

CDR3 residues: CASSLVHEQYF. CDR3 nucleotide sequence: TGTGCCAGCAGCTTAGTCCACGAGCAGTACTTC. The V and J genes are TRBV7-8 and TRBJ2-7, with D hard to call. The CDR3 covers 11 residues. Germline lookup yields CDR1 SGHVS and CDR2 FQNEAQ. V shed 1 base and J shed 5 bases, with 3 bases lying between them.

The chain couples TRBV5-1 to TRBJ2-1, with TRBD2 matching 7 bases. V shed 2 bases, J shed 2 bases, and the junction held 1 base outside the gene matches. Per the germline V gene, CDR1 is SGHRS and CDR2 is YFSETQ. The CDR3 is 14 residues long. CDR3 sequence reads: CASSLSGTYNEQFF. CDR3 sequence (DNA): TGCGCCAGCAGCTTAAGCGGGACCTACAATGAGCAGTTCTTC.

V is TRBV9 and J is TRBJ2-6; D is unresolved. CDR1 SGDLS and CDR2 YYNGEE come from the germline V gene. This CDR3 comprises 13 residues. V dropped 9 bases and J dropped 4 bases, with 11 bases sitting between them. CDR3 DNA sequence: TGTGCCACCACAAGTGGAGGGGCCAACGTCCTGACTTTC. Its protein is CATTSGGANVLTF.

This clone was picked up one time. The V gene is TRBV30, the J gene TRBJ1-6; D gene unclear. The CDR3 consists of 15 residues. Germline lookup yields CDR1 GTSNPN and CDR2 SVGIG (reference sequence). Trimming took off 1 base at V and 8 bases at J, with 15 bases between the two ends. CDR3 DNA: TGTGCCTGGAGTGAGGAGGCGACGGCAGATTCACCCCTCCACTTT. Its translation: CAWSEEATADSPLHF.

The gene calls are TRBV7-2 and TRBJ1-1; no clear D gene. The V gene lost 6 bases and the J gene lost 3 bases, with 11 bases spanning the gap. The CDR3 runs 13 residues. CDR1 and CDR2 from the germline V gene are SGHTA and FQGNSA. In DNA, the CDR3 is TGTGCCAGCAGTCAGATTAAGGACACTGAAGCTTTCTTT. Translating it yields CASSQIKDTEAFF.

This chain joins TRBV6-5 and TRBJ2-7; TRBD2 matches at 7 bases. V lost 6 bases, J lost 2 bases, and 10 bases stayed unmatched. Looked up from germline, CDR1 is MNHEY and CDR2 is SVGAGI. The CDR3 is 15 amino acids. The CDR3 DNA reads as TGTGCCAGCAGCTTGAGACTAGCCGTCACCTACGAGCAGTACTTC. Protein sequence: CASSLRLAVTYEQYF.